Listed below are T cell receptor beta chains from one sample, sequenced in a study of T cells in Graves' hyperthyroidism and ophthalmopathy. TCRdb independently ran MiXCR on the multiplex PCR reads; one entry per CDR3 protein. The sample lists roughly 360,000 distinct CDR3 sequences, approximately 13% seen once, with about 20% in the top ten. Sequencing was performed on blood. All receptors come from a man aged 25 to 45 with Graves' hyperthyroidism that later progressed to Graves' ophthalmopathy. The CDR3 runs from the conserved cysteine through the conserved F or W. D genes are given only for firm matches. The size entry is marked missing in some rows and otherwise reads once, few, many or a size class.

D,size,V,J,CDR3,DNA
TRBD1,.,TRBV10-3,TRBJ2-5,CAISPRGQETQYF,TGTGCCATCAGCCCCAGGGGGCAAGAGACCCAGTACTTC
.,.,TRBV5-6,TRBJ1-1,CASSLAAGEAFF,TGTGCCAGCAGCTTGGCCGCGGGAGAAGCTTTCTTT
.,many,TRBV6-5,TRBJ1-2,CASSYVGTASYYGYTF,TGTGCCAGCAGTTACGTCGGGACGGCAAGTTACTATGGCTACACCTTC
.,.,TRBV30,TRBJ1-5,CAWSAWSNQPQHF,TGTGCCTGGAGTGCGTGGAGCAATCAGCCCCAGCATTTT
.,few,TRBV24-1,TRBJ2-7,CATSDRDYEQYF,TGTGCCACCAGTGATCGGGATTACGAGCAGTACTTC
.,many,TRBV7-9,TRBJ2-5,CASSLRRLGAQETQYF,TGTGCCAGCAGCTTAAGGAGGCTGGGGGCTCAAGAGACCCAGTACTTC
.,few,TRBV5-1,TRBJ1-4,CASSPGSTRNEKLFF,TGCGCCAGCAGCCCCGGGTCAACGCGAAATGAAAAACTGTTTTTT
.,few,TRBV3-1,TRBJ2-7,CASSAMGLATYEQYF,TGTGCCAGCAGCGCAATGGGACTGGCAACCTACGAGCAGTACTTC
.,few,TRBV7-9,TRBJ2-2,CASSFHGATGELFF,TGTGCCAGCAGCTTTCACGGGGCGACCGGGGAGCTGTTTTTT
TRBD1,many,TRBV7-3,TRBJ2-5,CASSSGQGKTQYF,TGTGCCAGCAGCTCCGGACAGGGAAAGACCCAGTACTTC
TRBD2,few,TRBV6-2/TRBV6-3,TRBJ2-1,CASRYGGGYNEQFF,TGTGCCAGCCGGTATGGGGGGGGCTACAATGAGCAGTTCTTC
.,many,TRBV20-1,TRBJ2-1,CSARDLGGPGRDEQFF,TGCAGTGCTAGAGATCTGGGCGGTCCTGGGCGGGATGAGCAGTTCTTC
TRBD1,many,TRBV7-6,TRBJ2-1,CASSPSGTVYNEQFF,TGTGCCAGCAGCCCCTCCGGGACAGTATACAATGAGCAGTTCTTC
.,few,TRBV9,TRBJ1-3,CASSVVGALGNTIYF,TGTGCCAGCAGCGTAGTGGGGGCGCTTGGAAACACCATATATTTT
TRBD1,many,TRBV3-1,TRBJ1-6,CASSQGTAYNSPLHF,TGTGCCAGCAGCCAGGGGACAGCCTATAATTCACCCCTCCACTTT
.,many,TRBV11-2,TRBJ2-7,CASSQKTSYYEQYF,TGTGCCAGCAGCCAAAAGACCTCCTACTACGAGCAGTACTTC
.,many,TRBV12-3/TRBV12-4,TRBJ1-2,CASRPDSNYGYTF,TGTGCCAGCAGACCTGACAGTAACTATGGCTACACCTTC
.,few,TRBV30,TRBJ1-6,CAWNGGFSSPLHF,TGTGCCTGGAATGGGGGGTTCAGTTCACCCCTCCACTTT
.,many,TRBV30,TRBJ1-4,CAWSVRGVWEKLFF,TGTGCCTGGAGTGTAAGGGGTGTTTGGGAAAAACTGTTTTTT
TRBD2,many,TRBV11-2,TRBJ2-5,CASSFSGGAGTQYF,TGTGCCAGCAGCTTTAGCGGGGGGGCTGGGACCCAGTACTTC
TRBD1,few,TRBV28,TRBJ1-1,CATDGSGGWNTEAFF,TGTGCCACCGACGGCTCAGGGGGCTGGAACACTGAAGCTTTCTTT
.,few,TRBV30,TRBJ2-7,CAWSRPNTYEQYF,TGTGCCTGGAGCAGGCCCAACACCTACGAGCAGTACTTC
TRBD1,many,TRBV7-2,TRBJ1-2,CASSLARTGHGYTF,TGTGCCAGCAGCTTAGCACGGACAGGGCATGGCTACACCTTC
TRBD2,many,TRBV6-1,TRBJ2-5,CASSPKPSGGERETQYF,TGTGCCAGCAGTCCCAAGCCTAGCGGGGGGGAACGGGAGACCCAGTACTTC
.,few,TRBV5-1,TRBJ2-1,CASSLGGSLVYNEQFF,TGCGCCAGCAGCTTGGGAGGCAGTTTGGTCTACAATGAGCAGTTCTTC
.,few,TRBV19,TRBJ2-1,CASSIEGGTIYNEQFF,TGTGCCAGTAGTATTGAAGGCGGGACCATATACAATGAGCAGTTCTTC
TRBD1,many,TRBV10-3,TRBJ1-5,CAISESTGGNQPQHF,TGTGCCATCAGTGAGAGTACAGGGGGCAATCAGCCCCAGCATTTT
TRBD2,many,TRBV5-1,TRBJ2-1,CASSLGLAGSAAYNEQFF,TGCGCCAGCAGCTTGGGACTAGCGGGGTCGGCCGCCTACAATGAGCAGTTCTTC
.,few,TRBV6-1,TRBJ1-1,CASSYDTYTEAFF,TGTGCCAGCAGTTACGACACTTACACTGAAGCTTTCTTT
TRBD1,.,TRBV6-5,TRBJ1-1,CASSYGTGYDTEAFF,TGTGCCAGCAGTTACGGGACAGGGTATGACACTGAAGCTTTCTTT
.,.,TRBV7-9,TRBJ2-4,CASSPRIKNIQYF,TGTGCCAGCAGCCCTCGTATCAAAAACATTCAGTACTTC
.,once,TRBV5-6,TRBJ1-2,CASSLTGYYGYIF,TGTGCCAGCAGCTTGACAGGCTACTATGGCTACATCTTC
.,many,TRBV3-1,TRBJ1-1,CASSPQDADTEAFF,TGTGCCAGCAGCCCACAGGATGCGGACACTGAAGCTTTCTTT
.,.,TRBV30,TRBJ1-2,CAWAFGFSNGYTF,TGTGCCTGGGCCTTTGGGTTCTCGAATGGCTACACCTTC
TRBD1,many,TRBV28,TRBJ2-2,CASSSQGAGELFF,TGTGCCAGCAGTTCCCAGGGGGCCGGGGAGCTGTTTTTT
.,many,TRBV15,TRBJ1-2,CATSRDKGTLANYGYTF,TGTGCCACCAGCAGAGATAAAGGGACACTAGCTAACTATGGCTACACCTTC
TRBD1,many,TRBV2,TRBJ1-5,CASCDRGVGSNQPQHF,TGTGCCAGCTGCGACAGGGGGGTCGGCAGCAATCAGCCCCAGCATTTT
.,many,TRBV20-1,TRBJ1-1,CSAAQGLNTEAFF,TGCAGTGCGGCACAGGGATTGAACACTGAAGCTTTCTTT
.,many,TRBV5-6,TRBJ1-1,CASSLVGEMNTEAFF,TGTGCCAGCAGCTTAGTAGGTGAGATGAACACTGAAGCTTTCTTT
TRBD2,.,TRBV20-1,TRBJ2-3,CSASGLAGALSSTDTQYF,TGCAGTGCTAGTGGACTAGCGGGGGCTCTAAGTAGCACAGATACGCAGTATTTT
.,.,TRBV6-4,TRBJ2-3,CASRDPLTDTQYF,TGTGCCAGCAGAGACCCCCTAACAGATACGCAGTATTTT
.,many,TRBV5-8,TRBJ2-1,CASSSNTRSYNEQFF,TGTGCCAGCAGCTCTAACACCCGTTCCTACAATGAGCAGTTCTTC
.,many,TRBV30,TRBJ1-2,CAWSTQGPYGYTF,TGTGCCTGGAGTACGCAGGGGCCCTATGGCTACACCTTC
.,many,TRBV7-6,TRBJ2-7,CASSWAYEQYF,TGTGCCAGCAGCTGGGCCTACGAGCAGTACTTC
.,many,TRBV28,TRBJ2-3,CASRPQGNTDTQYF,TGTGCCAGCAGACCTCAGGGAAACACAGATACGCAGTATTTT
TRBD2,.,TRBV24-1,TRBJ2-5,CATSTPGLTGGETQYF,TGTGCCACATCCACCCCGGGACTAACGGGAGGGGAGACCCAGTACTTC
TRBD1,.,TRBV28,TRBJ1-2,CASSFGDRGYGYTF,TGTGCCAGCAGTTTCGGCGACAGGGGCTATGGCTACACCTTC
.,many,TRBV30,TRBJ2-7,CAWRITNYDLEQYF,TGTGCCTGGCGCATAACGAATTACGACTTGGAGCAGTACTTC